These 20 T cell receptor beta chains were all obtained from the same sample, sequenced in a study of blood T cell repertoires in COVID-19. Only in-frame clones appear in the TCRdb table, and some are missing; sequencing was by immunoSEQ multiplex PCR. The table lists 90,000 to 100,000 clones, about 86% of them singletons. The material sequenced was peripheral blood. All receptors come from a man in his sixties with acute or convalescent COVID-19.

The gene calls are TRBV10-3 and TRBJ2-7, with D tentatively TRBD1 (6 bases). V was trimmed by 0 bases and J by 3 bases, leaving 9 bases between them. Germline V gene data show CDR1 as ENHRY and CDR2 as SYGVKD. CDR3 length: 14 residues. The CDR3 loop reads CAISESGDNYEQYF. The DNA of the CDR3 is TGTGCCATCAGTGAGTCAGGGGACAACTACGAGCAGTACTTC.

This clone has more than one count but fewer than ten. The J gene is TRBJ1-1, the V gene TRBV10-3; D not resolved. Germline CDR1 ENHRY, CDR2 SYGVKD. Between the trimmed V and J ends, which lost 3 bases and 1 base, there was a span of 9 bases. The CDR3 extends over 14 amino acids. CDR3 amino acids: CAISDRQANTEAFF. The CDR3 coding sequence is TGTGCCATCAGTGACAGGCAGGCGAACACTGAAGCTTTCTTT.

V usage is TRBV5-1 and J usage is TRBJ2-5; D not resolved. The germline CDR1 and CDR2 sequences are SGHRS and YFSETQ. This CDR3 spans 14 amino acids. The V end lost 2 bases, the J end lost 2 bases, and 10 bases lay between the germline ends. CDR3 amino acids: CASSFGSVQETQYF. In nucleotides, the CDR3 is TGCGCCAGCAGCTTCGGGTCAGTTCAAGAGACCCAGTACTTC. The full variable domain, its missing parts supplied by reference TRBV5-1 and TRBJ2-5, is KAGVTQTPRYLIKTRGQQVTLSCSPISGHRSVSWYQQTPGQGLQFLFEYFSETQRNKGNFPGRFSGRQFSNSRSEMNVSTLELGDSALYLCASSFGSVQETQYFGPGTRLLVL.

This chain links TRBV27 with TRBJ2-2, with 11 nucleotides matching TRBD2. Germline V gives CDR1 MNHEY, CDR2 SMNVEV (reference sequence). The CDR3 covers 16 residues. Trimming removed 2 bases from V and 4 bases from J; junction bases left unmatched: 3. CDR3 amino acids: CASSLASGRTTGELFF. In DNA, the CDR3 is TGTGCCAGCAGTTTAGCTAGCGGGAGGACCACCGGGGAGCTGTTTTTT.

The chain uses TRBV7-3 and TRBJ2-3; maybe TRBD1 (6 bases). This CDR3 comprises 15 residues. The germline CDR1 and CDR2 sequences are SGHTA and FQGTGA. Trimming cost V 4 bases and J 0 bases, with 11 bases left between them. The DNA of the CDR3 is TGTGCCAGCAGCTCGCAGGGGTATAGCACAGATACGCAGTATTTT. This translates into CASSSQGYSTDTQYF.

The chain employs TRBV6-2 or TRBV6-3 and TRBJ1-2; D remains unclear. This CDR3 contains 13 residues. The V and J ends lost 2 bases and 6 bases respectively, with 10 bases between them. Germline CDR1 is MNHEY and CDR2 is SVGEGT. The CDR3 bases are TGTGCCAGCAGTTACGCATACAGTGATGGCTACACCTTC. Residues: CASSYAYSDGYTF.

The J gene is TRBJ2-4, the V gene TRBV24-1; no reliable D call. CDR1 KGHDR and CDR2 SFDVKD come from the germline V gene. This CDR3 comprises 13 residues. Trimming left V 4 bases short and J 2 bases short, with 5 bases between. CDR3: CATSDQSKNIQYF. The CDR3 nucleotides are TGTGCCACCAGTGACCAGTCCAAAAACATTCAGTACTTC.

The V and J genes are TRBV6-5 and TRBJ1-5; 7 nucleotides align to TRBD1. Losses at the gene ends were 5 bases for V and 0 bases for J; bases not matched to a gene: 4. The CDR3 has 15 residues. Germline CDR1 is MNHEY and CDR2 is SVGAGI. The CDR3 region has the DNA TGTGCCAGCAGTCCCAGGGGGGCTAGCAATCAGCCCCAGCATTTT. Translated: CASSPRGASNQPQHF.

This clone was seen a single time. The chain employs TRBV28 and TRBJ2-7; the D gene is possibly TRBD1 (6 bases). CDR1 MDHEN and CDR2 SYDVKM come from the germline V gene. Deletions cut 6 bases from V and 2 bases from J, with 11 bases between. The CDR3 sequence is 13 residues long. The CDR3 DNA sequence: TGTGCCAGCAGCTTGACAGGCCCCTACGAGCAGTACGTC. Protein: CASSLTGPYEQYV.

The chain couples TRBV7-2 to TRBJ1-2, with 12 bases lining up with TRBD1. This CDR3 contains 19 residues. V lost 2 bases and J lost 4; bases outside the gene matches: 14. The V gene's germline CDR1 is SGHTA and CDR2 FQGNSA. Here the CDR3 reads CASSLRGPGQGARIYGYTF. The CDR3 nucleotides read TGTGCCAGCAGCTTAAGGGGACCGGGACAGGGGGCGCGGATCTATGGCTACACCTTC.

V gene TRBV30 combines with J gene TRBJ2-1, with TRBD1 identical over 7 bases. The V gene's germline CDR1 is GTSNPN and CDR2 SVGIG (reference sequence). CDR3 length: 13 residues. The junction had 7 bases not matched to a gene; V was cut back by 7 bases and J by 4 bases. The CDR3 DNA reads TGTGCCTTTCAAGGGACAGAATACAATGAGCAGTTCTTC. It encodes CAFQGTEYNEQFF.

The genes are TRBV27 and TRBJ2-5; possibly TRBD2 for D (5 bases). The length of the CDR3 is 13 residues. The V gene's germline CDR1 is MNHEY and CDR2 SMNVEV (reference sequence). Trimming cost V 6 bases and J 5 bases, with 13 bases left between them. For the CDR3, the DNA is TGTGCCAGCAGCCCGGGTCCGGGGGAGACCCAGTACTTC. It is translated as CASSPGPGETQYF.

The gene calls are TRBV10-1 and TRBJ1-4; tentative D call: TRBD1 (6 bases). The CDR3 length is 14 residues. From germline, CDR1 is WNHNN and CDR2 SYGVQD (reference sequence). V gave up 2 bases and J gave up 8 bases, with 12 bases separating them. CDR3 residues: CASSEGQSAEKLFF. The CDR3 nucleotides are TGCGCCAGCAGTGAGGGACAGAGTGCGGAAAAACTGTTTTTT.

The V and J genes are TRBV11-3 and TRBJ1-1, with 9 bases lining up with TRBD1. With V trimmed by 5 bases and J by 4 bases, 2 bases remained unmatched. This CDR3 is built from 13 residues. The germline gives CDR1 SGHNT, CDR2 YENEEA. The CDR3 is CASSRDRVTEAFF. DNA of the CDR3: TGTGCCAGCAGCAGGGACAGGGTCACTGAAGCTTTCTTT.

The rearrangement uses TRBV13 and TRBJ2-5; the match to TRBD2 covers 10 bases. CDR3 length equals 17 residues. Trimming at V came to 5 bases and at J to 5 bases, leaving 14 bases not matched to a gene. The germline CDR1 and CDR2 sequences are PRHDT and FYEKMQ (reference sequence). As DNA, the CDR3 is TGTGCCAGCAGCGGTACACGAGCGGGAGGGCCCTCGGAGACCCAGTACTTC. This gives the protein CASSGTRAGGPSETQYF. Complete variable domain (other parts from reference TRBV13 and TRBJ2-5): AAGVIQSPRHLIKEKRETATLKCYPIPRHDTVYWYQQGPGQDPQFLISFYEKMQSDKGSIPDRFSAQQFSDYHSELNMSSLELGDSALYFCASSGTRAGGPSETQYFGPGTRLLVL.

This clone was seen once. This sequence joins TRBV6-2 or TRBV6-3 and TRBJ2-5; tentative D call: TRBD1 (6 bases). Trimming stripped 5 bases from V and 5 bases from J, with 21 bases between. The CDR3 length is 16 residues. CDR1 MNHEY and CDR2 SVGEGT come from the germline V gene. The CDR3 DNA follows: TGTGCCAGCAGTACTGGCCCCGGACAGTTGGTGGAGACCCAGTACTTC. This translates into CASSTGPGQLVETQYF.

The chain recombines TRBV4-3 with TRBJ2-2; D gene unclear. Germline-derived CDR1 and CDR2 are LGHNA and YSLEER. V was pared by 0 bases and J by 0 bases, with 5 bases between. The CDR3 spans 15 residues. The CDR3 sequence is CASSQDLANTGELFF. The CDR3 DNA sequence: TGCGCCAGCAGCCAAGATCTAGCGAACACCGGGGAGCTGTTTTTT.

The chain uses TRBV28 and TRBJ1-5; D ambiguous. Per germline, CDR1 MDHEN and CDR2 SYDVKM. The CDR3 spans 14 residues. V lost 5 bases and J 3 bases, leaving 11 bases between the germline ends. Here the CDR3 reads CASSVQEPNQPQHF. CDR3 DNA: TGTGCCAGCAGTGTGCAGGAACCCAATCAGCCCCAGCATTTT.

This clone was detected ten times or more. This chain uses TRBV2 with TRBJ1-1; D uncertain. V was pared by 1 base and J by 2 bases, with 8 bases between. Germline CDR1 reads SNHLY; CDR2 reads FYNNEI. This CDR3 region has 14 residues. CDR3 sequence (DNA): TGTGCCAGCAGTGAAGGGCCCTTTAACACTGAAGCTTTCTTT. Its translation is CASSEGPFNTEAFF.

This clone was detected only a few times. This sequence joins TRBV19 and TRBJ1-1; TRBD1 might be the D (6 bases). The CDR3 spans 15 residues. V lost 6 bases and J lost 3, with 17 bases in between. The V gene's germline CDR1 is LNHDA and CDR2 SQIVND (reference sequence). CDR3 nucleotide sequence: TGTGCCAGTAGCCCAGGGGACCTGAGGCACACTGAAGCTTTCTTT. Its translation: CASSPGDLRHTEAFF.